The 2 T cell receptor beta chains in this list originate from one sample, sequenced in a study of blood T cell repertoires in COVID-19. Sequenced by immunoSEQ multiplex PCR; TCRdb stores in-frame clones only, minus some. The sample includes roughly 220,000 clones, over 75% seen only once; the top ten take about 3.3%. The specimen sequenced was PBMCs or T cells enriched from blood (not recorded which). The receptors stem from a woman younger than 35 in a cohort exposed to, infected with or recovered from COVID-19 (not recorded which).

J is TRBJ2-3 and V is TRBV7-2; a possible D gene is TRBD2 (6 bases). The CDR3 length is 16 residues. Germline CDR1 is SGHTA and CDR2 is FQGNSA. Trimming stripped 0 bases from V and 3 bases from J, with 13 bases between. CDR3 in DNA: TGTGCCAGCAGCTTAGCGGGTCTAGCGCTTACAGATACGCAGTATTTT. Its translation: CASSLAGLALTDTQYF.

The CDR3: CASSLGAALGSGDTQYF. The CDR3 DNA sequence: TGTGCCAGCAGCTTAGGGGCGGCTCTCGGGTCGGGGGATACGCAGTATTTT. The V call is TRBV7-2, the J call TRBJ2-3; a possible D gene is TRBD2 (5 bases). The V end lost 1 base, the J end lost 6 bases, and 20 bases lay between the germline ends. CDR1 and CDR2 from the germline V gene are SGHTA and FQGNSA. The CDR3 consists of 17 residues.